Listed here are 4 T cell receptor beta chains from one sample, sequenced in a study of patients and donors after allogeneic stem cell transplantation. TCRdb analysed the RT-PCR reads with MiXCR anew, one entry per CDR3 protein. The sample carries approximately 140,000 distinct CDR3 sequences, roughly 35% recorded once. Sequenced sample: blood, either unsorted or a sorted T cell fraction (not recorded which). These receptors came from a human donor who was either an allogeneic HSCT recipient or a stem cell or donor lymphocyte infusion donor (not recorded which). It is not recorded whose cells these are; they may come from a transplant donor.

This clonotype was seen a few times. V and J are TRBV5-1 and TRBJ2-1; 8 positions match TRBD2. The CDR3 is 16 amino acids. V dropped 2 bases and J dropped 4; count of bases not matched to a gene: 8. Germline CDR1 SGHRS, CDR2 YFSETQ. The CDR3 sequence: CASSLLNAGGYNEQFF. In nucleotides, the CDR3 is TGCGCCAGCAGCTTATTGAACGCGGGGGGATACAATGAGCAGTTCTTC.

In its sample, this clonotype was seen a few times. The rearrangement links TRBV5-1 to TRBJ2-7, with unresolved D. The germline CDR1 and CDR2 sequences are SGHRS and YFSETQ. The V end lost 4 bases, the J end lost 0 bases, and 2 bases lay between the germline ends. This CDR3 has 11 residues. The CDR3 nucleotides read TGCGCCAGCAGCGCCTCCTACGAGCAGTACGTC. This encodes CASSASYEQYV.

This clonotype showed up just a few times. CDR3 in amino acids: CASSIFVYMNTEAFF. DNA of the CDR3: TGTGCCAGCAGCATTTTTGTGTACATGAACACTGAAGCTTTCTTT. This chain links TRBV7-2 with TRBJ1-1, with D unclear. CDR1 is SGHTA, CDR2 FQGNSA, per germline. The CDR3 is made up of 15 amino acids. Trimming left V 5 bases short and J 0 bases short, with 13 bases between.

This clonotype was detected only a few times. This chain joins TRBV28 and TRBJ1-3; D is unclear. The CDR3 is 15 amino acids. Trimming removed 6 bases at V and 3 bases at J, with 15 bases between. CDR1 MDHEN and CDR2 SYDVKM come from the germline V gene. In nucleotides, the CDR3 is TGTGCCAGCAGCTCAGTGGAAGGTAGTGGAAACACCATATATTTT. This translates into CASSSVEGSGNTIYF.